This TCR beta chain was obtained from a study of Ad26.COV2.S vaccination and SARS-CoV-2 variants. About the study: Ad26.COV2.S arm of COV1001 included the donor. Regarding the study as a whole: Researchers cautioned that TCR breadth and depth analyses may have underestimated total T cell responses. People given the vaccine had a wider spike-specific TCR breadth than placebo recipients did.

The treatment is: about 20 received Ad26.COV2.S at low or high dose, single or two shots; about 5 received placebo; per-sample allocation not given. Samples were taken on day 63 after the first vaccine or placebo injection. Within Boston, the person who donated was an adult of 18-55 years. The CDR3 length is 10 residues. The V gene's germline CDR1 is DFQATT and CDR2 SNEGSKA (reference sequence). V was clipped by 6 bases and J by 14 bases; unmatched bases: 7. A remark on this clone: Antigen unknown.

This table comes from immunoSEQ multiplex PCR, and its TCRdb copy is limited to in-frame clones, with some not included. Of about 320,000 clones listed, about 86% are singletons. The specimen comprised peripheral blood, sampled in a trial of Ad26.COV2.S vaccine versus placebo. This chain connects TRBV20-1 to TRBJ2-1; 7 bases are shared with TRBD2. The TCR originated in a person between 18 and 60 years old who received the Ad26.COV2.S COVID-19 vaccine or a placebo. As DNA, the CDR3 is TGCAGTGCCCAGCGGGACGGGGAGTTCTTC. It yields the protein CSAQRDGEFF.